Here is one TCR beta chain with its context. The data stem from a study of blood T cell repertoires in COVID-19. Study overall: The samples span acute and convalescent COVID-19 from the United States, Italy and Spain. PBMCs, B-cell-depleted T cells, or T cells were the source of the cDNA or gDNA that made up the material.

Some clones are missing from TCRdb's copy, which holds only in-frame ones; the method was immunoSEQ multiplex PCR. This table holds roughly 90,000 clones, more than 70% found once. The CDR3 extends over 13 amino acids. Deletions cut 4 bases from V and 8 bases from J, with 15 bases between. Germline-derived CDR1 and CDR2 are SGHRS and YFSETQ. Recruited during active infection, patients (from Seattle) were subsequently followed longitudinally. Sequences were obtained from peripheral blood. The V call is TRBV5-1, the J call TRBJ1-2, with D perhaps TRBD1 (6 bases). The receptor was derived from a man aged 45-65 years with COVID-19, enrolled during active disease. CDR3 loop: CASSSWTAEGYTF. CDR3 coding DNA: TGCGCCAGCAGCAGCTGGACAGCGGAGGGCTACACCTTC.